In its sample, the clone carrying this TCR beta chain was seen many times. The data originate from a study of T-cell memory formation after mild COVID-19. Trimming stripped 3 bases from V and 10 bases from J, with 10 bases between. The CDR3 is 12 amino acids. Germline values: CDR1 SGHNT, CDR2 YYREEE (reference sequence). TCRdb ran MiXCR on the 5' RACE reads and lists one entry per CDR3 protein. The sample shows 200,000 or so distinct CDR3 sequences, around 16% of them seen only once. The chain recombines TRBV5-4 with TRBJ2-2; tentatively, D is TRBD2 (6 bases). The sequenced sample was PBMCs or a T cell subset sorted from them (not recorded which). The source is an adult woman who had mild COVID-19 (a few samples of this study predate the infection). Cell type and time point are not known. CDR3 sequence (DNA): TGTGCCAGCAGCTGGGACTCCGCGGAGCTGTTTTTT. Translation gives CASSWDSAELFF.